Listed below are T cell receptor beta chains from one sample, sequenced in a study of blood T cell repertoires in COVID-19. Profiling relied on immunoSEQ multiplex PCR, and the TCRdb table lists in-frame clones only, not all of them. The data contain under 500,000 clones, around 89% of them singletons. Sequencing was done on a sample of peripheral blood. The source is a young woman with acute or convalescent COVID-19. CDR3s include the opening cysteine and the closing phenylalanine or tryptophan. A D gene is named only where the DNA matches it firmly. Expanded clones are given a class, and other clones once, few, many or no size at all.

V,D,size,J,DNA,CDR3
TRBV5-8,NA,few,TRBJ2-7,TGTGCCAGCAGCTTGGGTTCACTCTACGAGCAGTACTTC,CASSLGSLYEQYF
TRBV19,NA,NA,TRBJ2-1,TGTGCCAGTAGTCCCAACTACAATGAGCAGTTCTTC,CASSPNYNEQFF
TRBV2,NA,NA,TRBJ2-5,TGTGCCAGCAGTGAAGCGCTGCGACTAAAAGAGACCCAGTACTTC,CASSEALRLKETQYF
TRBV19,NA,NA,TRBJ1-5,TGTGCCAGTAGTATAGATAGAGGGCGGAATCAGCCCCAGCATTTT,CASSIDRGRNQPQHF
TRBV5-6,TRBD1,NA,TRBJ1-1,TGTGCCAGCAGCCCGGCCCAGACAGGGGGCTGGACTGAAGCTTTCTTT,CASSPAQTGGWTEAFF
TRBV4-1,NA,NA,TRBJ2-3,TGCGCCAGCAGCCCGCGACAGGGAGGAGATACGCAGTATTTT,CASSPRQGGDTQYF
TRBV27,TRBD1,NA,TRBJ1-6,TGTGCCAGCAGTTTATGGACAGGGGGCCTTAATTCACCCCTCCACTTT,CASSLWTGGLNSPLHF
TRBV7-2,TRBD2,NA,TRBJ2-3,TGTGCCAGCAGCGCCCTCCTACGGGGGGGCCCAGATACGCAGTATTTT,CASSALLRGGPDTQYF
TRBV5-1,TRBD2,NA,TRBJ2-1,TGCGCCAGCAGCTTGGCGGCGGGGGGGCCGAATGAGCAGTTCTTC,CASSLAAGGPNEQFF
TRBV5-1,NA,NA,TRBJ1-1,TGCGCCAGCAGCTTACAGGGTATTTGGGTTGAAGCTTTCTTT,CASSLQGIWVEAFF
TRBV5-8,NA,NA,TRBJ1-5,TGTGCCAGCAGCCCCCGGGCAGGGAGCAATCAGCCCCAGCATTTT,CASSPRAGSNQPQHF
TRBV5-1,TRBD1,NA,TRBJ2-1,TGCGCCAGCAGCTCGAAAGGGACAGGGGACAATGAGCAGTTCTTC,CASSSKGTGDNEQFF
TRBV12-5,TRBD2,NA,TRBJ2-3,TGTGCTAGTGGTTTGGGACTAGCGGGGGGCGCAGATACGCAGTATTTT,CASGLGLAGGADTQYF
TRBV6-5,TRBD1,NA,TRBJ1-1,TGTGCCAGCAGTACGATGACAGGGGGTGAGGCTTTCTTT,CASSTMTGGEAFF
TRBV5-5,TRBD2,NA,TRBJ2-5,TGTGCCAGCAGCTTGCGGTCTAGCGGGGGCGCGGGGGAGACCCAGTACTTC,CASSLRSSGGAGETQYF
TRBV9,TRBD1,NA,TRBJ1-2,TGTGCCAGCAGCTACGGACAGGGGAGATTGGGCTACACCTTC,CASSYGQGRLGYTF
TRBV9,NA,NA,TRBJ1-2,TGTGCCAGCAGCGTAGACAGGAACTATGGCTACACCTTC,CASSVDRNYGYTF
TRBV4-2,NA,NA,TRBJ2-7,TGTGCCAGCAGCCAAGAGAGTGGGCAAGGTTGGCTCTACGAGCAGTACTTC,CASSQESGQGWLYEQYF
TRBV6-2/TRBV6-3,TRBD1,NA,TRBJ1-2,TGTGCCAGCAGTTACTCGTTTGAATCTGGACAGGGGTACACCTTC,CASSYSFESGQGYTF
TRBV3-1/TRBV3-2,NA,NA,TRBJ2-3,TGTGCCAGCAGCCAATATGCAGATACGCAGTATTTT,CASSQYADTQYF
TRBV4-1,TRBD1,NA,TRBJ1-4,TGCGCCAGCAGCCAAACAGGGGTTAGGGAAAAACTGTTTTTT,CASSQTGVREKLFF
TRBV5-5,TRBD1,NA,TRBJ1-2,TGTGCCAGCAGCCTAGGACAGGGCGCTTACTATGGCTACACCTTC,CASSLGQGAYYGYTF
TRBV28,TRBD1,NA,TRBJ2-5,TGTGCCAGCAGCTCTGGGGGACAGTCAAAAGAGACCCAGTACTTC,CASSSGGQSKETQYF
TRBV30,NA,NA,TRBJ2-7,TGTGCCTGGAGTAGAGGGGGGGTTTCCGACAGAGCCTACGAGCAGTACTTC,CAWSRGGVSDRAYEQYF